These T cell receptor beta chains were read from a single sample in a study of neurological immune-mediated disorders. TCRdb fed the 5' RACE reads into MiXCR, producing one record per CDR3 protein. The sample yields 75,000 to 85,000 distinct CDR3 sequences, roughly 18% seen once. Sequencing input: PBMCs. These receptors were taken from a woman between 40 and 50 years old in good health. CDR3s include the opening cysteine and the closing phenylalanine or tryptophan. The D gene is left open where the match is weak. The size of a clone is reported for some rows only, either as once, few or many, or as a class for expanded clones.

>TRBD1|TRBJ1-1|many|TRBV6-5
TGTGCCAGCAGTTACTCGAGCACAGGGGGCACTGAAGCTTTCTTT
CASSYSSTGGTEAFF
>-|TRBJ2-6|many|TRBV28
TGTGCCAGCAGACTGACGATCCCCTCTACTGGGGCCAACGTCCTGACTTTC
CASRLTIPSTGANVLTF
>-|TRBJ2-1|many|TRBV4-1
TGCGCCAGCAGCCTTGCCCAGCATGAGCAGTTCTTC
CASSLAQHEQFF
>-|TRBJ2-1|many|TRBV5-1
TGCGCCAGCAGCTCTCCGGGAGTCGACAATGAGCAGTTCTTC
CASSSPGVDNEQFF
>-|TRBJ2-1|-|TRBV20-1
TGCAGTGCTGGGGGCGGGGGCAATGAGCAGTTCTTC
CSAGGGGNEQFF
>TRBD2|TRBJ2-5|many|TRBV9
TGTGCCAGCAGCGTAGAGGCTAGCGGGGGGGGTCAAGAGACCCAGTACTTC
CASSVEASGGGQETQYF
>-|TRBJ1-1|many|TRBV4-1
TGCGCCAGCAGCCATCCCCTTAACACTGAAGCTTTCTTT
CASSHPLNTEAFF
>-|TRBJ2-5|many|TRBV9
TGTGCCAGCAGCGTAGGCGGCAAGCCCCAAGAGACCCAGTACTTC
CASSVGGKPQETQYF
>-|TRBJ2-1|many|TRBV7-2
TGTGCCAGCAGCCCTCCCCAGGGGGGGCCTCAATGGGGTGAGCAGTTCTTC
CASSPPQGGPQWGEQFF
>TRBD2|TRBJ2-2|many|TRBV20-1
TGCAGTGCTAGAGCAGGCGGGGGGGCGAACACCGGGGAGCTGTTTTTT
CSARAGGGANTGELFF
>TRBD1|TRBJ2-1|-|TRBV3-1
TGTGCCAGCAGCCAAGAGAGGGGACAGGGGGTCCCTTACAATGAGCAGTTCTTC
CASSQERGQGVPYNEQFF
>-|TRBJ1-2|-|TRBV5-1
TGCGCCAGCAGCACGGACGGGGATCACTACACCTTC
CASSTDGDHYTF
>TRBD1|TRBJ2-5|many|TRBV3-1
TGTGCCAGCAGCCAAGGGACAGGGAGAGAGACCCAGTACTTC
CASSQGTGRETQYF
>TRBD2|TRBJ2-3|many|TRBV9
TGTGCCAGCAGCGTAGTAGGGAGCGGGGGGGCCGGGGATACGCAGTATTTT
CASSVVGSGGAGDTQYF
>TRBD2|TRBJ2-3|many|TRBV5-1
TGCGCCAGCAGCTTCCCGACTAGCGCGGAAGCTACAGATACGCAGTATTTT
CASSFPTSAEATDTQYF
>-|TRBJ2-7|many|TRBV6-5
TGTGCCAGCAGTTACTCGGGCAGCCGGGCCTACGAGCAGTACTTC
CASSYSGSRAYEQYF
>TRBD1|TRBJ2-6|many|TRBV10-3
TGTGCCATCAGCAACAGGGGGCGTGGGGCCAACGTCCTGACTTTC
CAISNRGRGANVLTF
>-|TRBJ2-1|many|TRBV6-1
TGTGCCAGCAGTGTTCCTGCCCACTCCTACAATGAGCAGTTCTTC
CASSVPAHSYNEQFF
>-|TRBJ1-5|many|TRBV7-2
TGTGCCAGCAGGGCAGGCGGGTCGAGCAATCAGCCCCAGCATTTT
CASRAGGSSNQPQHF
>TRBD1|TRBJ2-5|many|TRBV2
TGTGCCAGCCAGGACAGGCAGGAGACCCAGTACTTC
CASQDRQETQYF
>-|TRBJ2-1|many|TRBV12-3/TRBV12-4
TGTGCCAGCAGTTCAGGACCGAATGAGCAGTTCTTC
CASSSGPNEQFF
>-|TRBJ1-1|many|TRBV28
TGTGCCAGCAGCCCCAATAAAAAGTGGGGTAAAGCTTTCTTT
CASSPNKKWGKAFF
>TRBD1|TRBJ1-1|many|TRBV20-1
TGCAGTGCTGTGGACGCCGGGGGGACAGGGAACACTGAAGCTTTCTTT
CSAVDAGGTGNTEAFF
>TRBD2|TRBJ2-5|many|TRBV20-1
TGCAGTGCTAGAGGGACTAGCGGGTTCTCGTTTGGGACCCAGTACTTC
CSARGTSGFSFGTQYF
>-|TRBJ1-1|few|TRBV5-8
TGTGCCAGCAGCGATGGGATAAACACTGAAGCTTTCTTT
CASSDGINTEAFF
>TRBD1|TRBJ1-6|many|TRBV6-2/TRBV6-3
TGTGCCAGCAGTTACGGTGGCAGGGGGTTCGTGGGACCCCTCCACTTT
CASSYGGRGFVGPLHF
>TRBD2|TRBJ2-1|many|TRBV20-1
TGCAGTGCTAGACCTGCGGGACTAGCGGGGGGGCCGCAGTTCTTC
CSARPAGLAGGPQFF
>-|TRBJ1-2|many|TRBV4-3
TGCGCCAGCAGCCATAGTCAGGGGTATTCGAATGGCTACACCTTC
CASSHSQGYSNGYTF
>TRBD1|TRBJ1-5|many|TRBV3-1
TGTGCCAGCAGCCCGGGACAGGGCGACAATCAGCCCCAGCATTTT
CASSPGQGDNQPQHF
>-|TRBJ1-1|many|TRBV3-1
TGTGCCAGCAGTAGTCAGGCGCCGAACACTGAAGCTTTCTTT
CASSSQAPNTEAFF